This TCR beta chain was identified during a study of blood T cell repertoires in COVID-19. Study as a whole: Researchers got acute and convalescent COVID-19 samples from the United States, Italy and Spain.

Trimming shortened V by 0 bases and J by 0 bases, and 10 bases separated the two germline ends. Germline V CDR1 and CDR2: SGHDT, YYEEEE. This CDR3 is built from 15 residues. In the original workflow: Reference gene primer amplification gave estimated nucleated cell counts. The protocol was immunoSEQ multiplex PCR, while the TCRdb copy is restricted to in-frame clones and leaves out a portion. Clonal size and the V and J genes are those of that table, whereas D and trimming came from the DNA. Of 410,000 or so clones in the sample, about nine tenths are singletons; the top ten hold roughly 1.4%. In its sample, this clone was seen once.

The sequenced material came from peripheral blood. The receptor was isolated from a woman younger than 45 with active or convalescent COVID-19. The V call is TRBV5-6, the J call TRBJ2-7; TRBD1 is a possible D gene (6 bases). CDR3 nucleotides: TGTGCCAGCAGCTTGGTACCAGGGGACTCCTACGAGCAGTACTTC. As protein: CASSLVPGDSYEQYF.